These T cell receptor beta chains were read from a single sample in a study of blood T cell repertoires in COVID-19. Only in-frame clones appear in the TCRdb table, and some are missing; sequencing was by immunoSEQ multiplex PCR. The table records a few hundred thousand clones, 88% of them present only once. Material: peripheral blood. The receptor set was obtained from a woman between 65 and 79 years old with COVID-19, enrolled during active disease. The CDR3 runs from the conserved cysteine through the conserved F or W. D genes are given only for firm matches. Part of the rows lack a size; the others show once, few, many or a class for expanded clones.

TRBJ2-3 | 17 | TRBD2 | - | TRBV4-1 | CASSQIVTSGARDTQYF | TGCGCCAGCAGCCAGATCGTGACTAGCGGGGCCCGGGATACGCAGTATTTT
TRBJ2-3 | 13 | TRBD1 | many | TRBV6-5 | CALAGGHTDTQYF | TGTGCCCTAGCAGGGGGACATACAGATACGCAGTATTTT
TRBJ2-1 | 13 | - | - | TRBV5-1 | CASSSGPKAEQFF | TGCGCCAGCAGCAGCGGGCCGAAGGCGGAGCAGTTCTTC
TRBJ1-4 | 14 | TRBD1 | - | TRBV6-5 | CASSARTGGEKLFF | TGTGCCAGCAGCGCGCGGACAGGGGGGGAAAAACTGTTTTTT
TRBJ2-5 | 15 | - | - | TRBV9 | CASSLWVGRDETQYF | TGTGCCAGCAGCCTCTGGGTGGGCAGGGATGAGACCCAGTACTTC
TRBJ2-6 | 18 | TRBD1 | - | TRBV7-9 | CASSVSPGTGSGANVLTF | TGTGCCAGCAGCGTAAGTCCCGGGACAGGGTCTGGGGCCAACGTCCTGACTTTC
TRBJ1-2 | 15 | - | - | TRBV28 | CASSTYLRPGYGYTF | TGTGCCAGCAGTACTTATCTGAGACCGGGATATGGCTACACCTTC
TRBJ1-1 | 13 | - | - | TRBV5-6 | CASSLGQFPEAFF | TGTGCCAGCAGCCTTGGACAGTTCCCTGAAGCTTTCTTT
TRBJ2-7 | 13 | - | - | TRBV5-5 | CASSPVQFYEQYF | TGTGCCAGCAGCCCGGTACAGTTCTACGAGCAGTACTTC
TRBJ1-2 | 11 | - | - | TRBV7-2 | CASSERQKHTF | TGTGCCAGCAGCGAGCGACAGAAACACACCTTC
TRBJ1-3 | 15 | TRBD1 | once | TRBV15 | CATSRDRGVGNTIYF | TGTGCCACCAGCAGAGACAGGGGGGTTGGAAACACCATATATTTT
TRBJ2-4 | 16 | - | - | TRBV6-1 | CASSDQQGKMKNIQYF | TGTGCCAGCAGTGACCAGCAGGGAAAGATGAAAAACATTCAGTACTTC
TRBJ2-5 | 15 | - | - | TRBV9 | CASSVGAGKGETQYF | TGTGCCAGCAGCGTAGGGGCAGGGAAGGGGGAGACCCAGTACTTC
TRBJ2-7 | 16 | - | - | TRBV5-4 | CASSLAPGATTYEQYF | TGTGCCAGCAGCCTAGCTCCGGGAGCAACGACCTACGAGCAGTACTTC
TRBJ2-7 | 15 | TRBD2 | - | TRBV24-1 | CATSDSRGGRYEQYF | TGTGCCACCAGTGATTCCCGGGGGGGGAGGTACGAGCAGTACTTC
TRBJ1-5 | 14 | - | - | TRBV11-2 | CASSLDAGVQPQHF | TGTGCCAGCAGCTTAGACGCGGGTGTACAGCCCCAGCATTTT
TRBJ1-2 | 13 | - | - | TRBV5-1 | CATAEGQNYGYTF | TGCGCCACAGCAGAGGGACAAAACTATGGCTACACCTTC
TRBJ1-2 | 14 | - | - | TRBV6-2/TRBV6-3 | CASSYVGQGYGYTF | TGTGCCAGCAGTTACGTTGGGCAGGGCTATGGCTACACCTTC
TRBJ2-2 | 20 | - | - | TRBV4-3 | CASSQEIVLNRVGDTGELFF | TGCGCCAGCAGCCAAGAGATAGTCCTGAACAGGGTTGGAGACACCGGGGAGCTGTTTTTT
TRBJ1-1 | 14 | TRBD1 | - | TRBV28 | CASSLSGGIAEAFF | TGTGCCAGCAGTCTATCAGGGGGCATCGCTGAAGCTTTCTTT
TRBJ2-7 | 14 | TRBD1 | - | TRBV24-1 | CATGPGQGGYEQYF | TGTGCCACCGGACCGGGACAGGGGGGGTACGAGCAGTACTTC
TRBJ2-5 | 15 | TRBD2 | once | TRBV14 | CASSLVTGGRETQYF | TGTGCCAGCAGCCTGGTGACGGGAGGGCGGGAGACCCAGTACTTC
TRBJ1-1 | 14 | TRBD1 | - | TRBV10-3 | CAIRLQGLNTEAFF | TGTGCCATCAGACTACAGGGGTTGAACACTGAAGCTTTCTTT
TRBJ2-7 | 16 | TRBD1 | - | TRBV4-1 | CASSLNPGQGTYEQYF | TGCGCCAGCAGCCTTAACCCAGGACAGGGTACCTACGAGCAGTACTTC
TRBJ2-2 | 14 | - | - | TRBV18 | CASSPINYSGELFF | TGTGCCAGCTCACCGATAAACTACTCCGGGGAGCTGTTTTTT
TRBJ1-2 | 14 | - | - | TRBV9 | CASSVGGGDYGYTF | TGTGCCAGCAGCGTAGGAGGGGGAGATTATGGCTACACCTTC
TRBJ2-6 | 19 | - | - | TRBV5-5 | CASSLSQGMSFSGANVLTF | TGTGCCAGCAGCTTGTCGCAGGGGATGAGCTTCTCTGGGGCCAACGTCCTGACTTTC
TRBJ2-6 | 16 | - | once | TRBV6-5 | CASSYHTATGANVLTF | TGTGCCAGCAGTTACCATACAGCTACTGGGGCCAACGTCCTGACTTTC
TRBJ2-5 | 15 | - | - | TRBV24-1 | CATSDLLRGQETQYF | TGTGCCACCAGTGATTTGCTTCGGGGACAAGAGACCCAGTACTTC
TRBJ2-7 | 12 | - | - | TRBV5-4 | CASSLESYEQYF | TGTGCCAGCAGCTTGGAGAGTTACGAGCAGTACTTC
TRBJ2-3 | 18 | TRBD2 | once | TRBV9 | CASSAWTSGRWITDTQYF | TGTGCCAGCAGCGCCTGGACTAGCGGGAGATGGATCACAGATACGCAGTATTTT
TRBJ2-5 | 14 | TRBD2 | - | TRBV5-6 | CASSLVAGSETQYF | TGTGCCAGCAGCTTGGTAGCGGGGTCAGAGACCCAGTACTTC
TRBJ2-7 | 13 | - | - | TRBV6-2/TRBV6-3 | CASSPKLVYEQYF | TGTGCCAGCAGCCCAAAACTAGTATACGAGCAGTACTTC
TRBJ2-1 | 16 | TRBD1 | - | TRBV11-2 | CASSSRGSSSYNEQFF | TGTGCCAGCAGCTCCAGGGGGTCAAGCTCCTACAATGAGCAGTTCTTC
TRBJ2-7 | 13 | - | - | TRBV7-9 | CASSFAGFGEQYF | TGTGCCAGCAGCTTCGCCGGGTTTGGCGAGCAGTACTTC
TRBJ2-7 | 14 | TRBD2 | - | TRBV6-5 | CASISGGTIYEQYF | TGTGCCAGCATTAGCGGGGGGACCATCTACGAGCAGTACTTC
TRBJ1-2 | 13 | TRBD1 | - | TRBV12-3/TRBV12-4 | CASSKTGGDGYTF | TGTGCCAGCAGTAAAACAGGGGGGGATGGCTACACCTTC
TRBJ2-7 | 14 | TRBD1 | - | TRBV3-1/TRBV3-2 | CASSHWDSTYEQYF | TGTGCCAGCAGCCATTGGGACAGCACCTACGAGCAGTACTTC
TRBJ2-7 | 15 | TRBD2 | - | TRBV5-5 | CASSFTAGGVYEQYF | TGTGCCAGCAGCTTTACAGCGGGAGGCGTTTACGAGCAGTACTTC
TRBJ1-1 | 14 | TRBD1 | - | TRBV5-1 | CASSGTGVGTEAFF | TGCGCCAGCAGCGGAACAGGGGTTGGCACTGAAGCTTTCTTT
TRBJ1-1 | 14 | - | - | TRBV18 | CASSPFGEGSEAFF | TGTGCCAGCTCACCTTTCGGGGAGGGCAGTGAAGCTTTCTTT
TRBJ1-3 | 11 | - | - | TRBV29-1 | CSVPTGNTIYF | TGCAGCGTTCCAACTGGAAACACCATATATTTT
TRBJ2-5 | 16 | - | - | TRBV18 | CASSPPMGGIQETQYF | TGTGCCAGCTCACCACCGATGGGCGGGATACAGGAGACCCAGTACTTC
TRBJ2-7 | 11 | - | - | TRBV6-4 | CASAKLYEQYF | TGTGCCAGCGCCAAGCTCTACGAGCAGTACTTC
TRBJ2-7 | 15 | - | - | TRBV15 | CATSRDAAISYEQYF | TGTGCCACCAGCAGAGATGCGGCTATCTCCTACGAGCAGTACTTC
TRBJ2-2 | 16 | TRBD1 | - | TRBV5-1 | CASSLGDRENTGELFF | TGCGCCAGCAGCTTGGGGGACAGGGAAAACACCGGGGAGCTGTTTTTT
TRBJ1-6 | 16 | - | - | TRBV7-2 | CASSLTRRSFDSPLHF | TGTGCCAGCAGCTTAACTCGGCGGTCTTTTGATTCACCCCTCCACTTT
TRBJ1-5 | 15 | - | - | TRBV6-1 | CASSEYAGLNQPQHF | TGTGCCAGCAGTGAATATGCGGGCCTCAATCAGCCCCAGCATTTT
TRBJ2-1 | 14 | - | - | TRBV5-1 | CASSFPGESNEQFF | TGCGCCAGCAGCTTTCCGGGAGAGTCGAATGAGCAGTTCTTC
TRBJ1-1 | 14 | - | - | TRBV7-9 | CASSLRQLNTEAFF | TGTGCCAGCAGCTTAAGACAGTTGAACACTGAAGCTTTCTTT
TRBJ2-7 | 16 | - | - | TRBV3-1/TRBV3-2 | CASSQVGGSLQNEQYF | TGTGCCAGCAGCCAAGTAGGAGGGAGTCTGCAGAACGAGCAGTACTTC